This TCR beta chain was profiled in a study of shared clonotypes between healthy human individuals. Study in general: Each donor's CD4 naive and CD4 memory cells filled three plates apiece, CD8 naive two, and CD8 memory one. Whole-study results and caveats: Only blood was sampled; tissue repertoires likely differ.

Germline V gene data show CDR1 as MNHEY and CDR2 as SMNVEV (reference sequence). CDR3 size: 15 residues. The V gene lost 6 bases and the J gene lost 0 bases, with 14 bases spanning the gap. Donors were healthy HIV-negative adults without recent acute infections or vaccinations. Every subset had its genomic DNA shared out evenly among several immunoSEQ plates. This table comes from immunoSEQ multiplex PCR, and its TCRdb copy is limited to in-frame clones, with some not included. The data show roughly 2 million clones, 90% to 95% seen once. Of note for this clone: The antigen is undetermined.

The genes are TRBV27 and TRBJ1-2, with D maybe TRBD1 (5 bases). Sequencing input: naive CD4+ T cells sorted from blood. Subset here: CD45RA+ positively selected. The origin of this receptor is a man between 18 and 29 years old in good health. The DNA for the CDR3 is TGTGCCAGCAGATTAAGACAGACCCCTAACTATGGCTACACCTTC. Translation: CASRLRQTPNYGYTF.